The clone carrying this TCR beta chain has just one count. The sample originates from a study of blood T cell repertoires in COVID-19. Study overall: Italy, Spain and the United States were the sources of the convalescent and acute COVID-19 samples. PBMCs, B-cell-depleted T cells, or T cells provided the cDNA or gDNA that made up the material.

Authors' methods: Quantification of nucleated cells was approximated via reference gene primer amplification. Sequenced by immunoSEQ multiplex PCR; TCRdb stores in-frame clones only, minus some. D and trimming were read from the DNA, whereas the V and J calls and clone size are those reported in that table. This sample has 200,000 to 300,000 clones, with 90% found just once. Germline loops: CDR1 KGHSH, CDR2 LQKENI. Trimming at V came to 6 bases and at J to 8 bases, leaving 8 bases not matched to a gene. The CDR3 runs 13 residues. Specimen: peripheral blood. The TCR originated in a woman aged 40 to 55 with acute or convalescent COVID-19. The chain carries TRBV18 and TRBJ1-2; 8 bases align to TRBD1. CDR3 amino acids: CASSPETGVGYTF. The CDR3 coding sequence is TGTGCCAGCTCCCCAGAGACAGGGGTAGGCTACACCTTC. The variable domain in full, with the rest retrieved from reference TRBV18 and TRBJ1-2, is NAGVMQNPRHLVRRRGQEARLRCSPMKGHSHVYWYRQLPEEGLKFMVYLQKENIIDESGMPKERFSAEFPKEGPSILRIQQVVRGDSAAYFCASSPETGVGYTFGSGTRLTVV.